The 21 T cell receptor beta chains below were found in one sample sequenced in a study of CD8+CD57+ T cells in acquired aplastic anemia. TCR beta VDJ combinations and CDR3 sequences were profiled from genomic DNA. One entry per CDR3 protein, called by TCRdb with MiXCR from the reads. The sample yields approximately 270,000 distinct CDR3 sequences, around 60% seen once. The sample consisted of sorted CD4+, CD8+, or CD8+CD57+ T cells (not recorded which) from PBMCs. The receptors originated from a human donor with severe aplastic anemia or a healthy control (not recorded which).

Many counts were recorded for this clonotype. V usage is TRBV30 and J usage is TRBJ2-7; D ambiguous. Trimming cost V 1 base and J 2 bases, with 12 bases left between them. Germline CDR1 GTSNPN, CDR2 SVGIG (reference sequence). The CDR3 totals 14 residues. The CDR3 region has the DNA TGTGCCTGGAGTGGTATGGCGTGGGCCTACGAGCAGTACTTC. The encoded protein is CAWSGMAWAYEQYF.

The CDR3 nucleotides are TGCGCCAGCACCTCGTCGGCCGTCTGGGGAGACTACGAGCAGTACTTC. Residues: CASTSSAVWGDYEQYF. The chain couples TRBV5-1 to TRBJ2-7; D possibly corresponds to TRBD2 (5 bases). The CDR3 is made up of 16 amino acids. The V end was cut by 6 bases, the J end by 3 bases, with 22 bases between. In germline, CDR1 is SGHRS, CDR2 YFSETQ.

The CDR3, as DNA: TGTGCCAGCAGTGATAGGACAGTATCCTTATTACCAGGGGGGGACGAGCAGTACTTC. Its protein product is CASSDRTVSLLPGGDEQYF. V is TRBV6-1 and J is TRBJ2-7; D is possibly TRBD1 or TRBD2 (7 bases each). The V end was cut by 3 bases, the J end by 5 bases, with 29 bases between. Germline CDR1 and CDR2: MNHNS and SASEGT. This CDR3 spans 19 amino acids.

In regard to this clonotype: Since a much larger clone is just one base distant, this may be a read error. This rearrangement joins TRBV6-5 to TRBJ1-1, with D tentatively TRBD1 (5 bases). V lost 2 bases and J 0 bases, leaving 13 bases between the germline ends. This CDR3 spans 16 amino acids. Germline-derived CDR1 and CDR2 are MNHEY and SVGAGI. This CDR3 is CASSYTSTVMNTEAFF. CDR3 DNA: TGTGCCAGCAGTTACACCTCGACAGTGATGAACACTGAAGCTTTCTTT.

This clonotype turned up a few times. V usage is TRBV5-1 and J usage is TRBJ2-7; possibly TRBD2 for D (6 bases). The ends were cut back, 0 bases at V and 6 bases at J, with 13 bases in the middle. The CDR3 is 14 residues long. The germline CDR1 and CDR2 sequences are SGHRS and YFSETQ. The CDR3 DNA reads as TGCGCCAGCAGCTTGGTAGCCGGGGGTCGCGAGCAGTACTTC. Residues: CASSLVAGGREQYF.

This clonotype was counted a few times. This rearrangement joins TRBV19 to TRBJ1-6; 12 bases fit TRBD1. Germline loops: CDR1 LNHDA, CDR2 SQIVND (reference sequence). The trim removed 4 bases at V and 10 bases at J, leaving 5 bases unmatched. CDR3 length equals 15 residues. CDR3 DNA sequence: TGTGCCAGTAGTACGACCGGGACAGGGGGCTCACCCCTCCACTTT. It translates to CASSTTGTGGSPLHF.

For this clonotype: A junction boundary mismatches the germline segment, possibly from a read error. This sequence joins TRBV7-6 and TRBJ1-1; 7 nucleotides match TRBD1. Germline assignment: CDR1 SGHVS and CDR2 FNYEAQ. The CDR3 has 14 amino acids. This chain's CDR3 is CDSSQQGIGTEAFF. CDR3 sequence (DNA): TGTGACAGCAGCCAACAGGGGATCGGCACTGAAGCTTTCTTT.

The gene calls are TRBV14 and TRBJ2-1; 8 bases are shared with TRBD1. Germline CDR1 reads SGHDN; CDR2 reads FVKESK. Unmatched junction bases numbered 4, after V lost 4 bases and J lost 5 bases. The CDR3 contains 14 residues. DNA of the CDR3: TGTGCCAGCAGCCGCACAGGGGGACACAATGAGCAGTTCTTC. Translated, it gives CASSRTGGHNEQFF.

This chain joins TRBV29-1 and TRBJ1-1; TRBD1 agrees at 7 bases. CDR3 length equals 12 residues. Germline CDR1 and CDR2: SQVTM and ANQGSEA. V gave up 5 bases and J gave up 9 bases; unmatched junction bases: 9. The CDR3 loop is CSVNPGGTQAFF. DNA of the CDR3: TGCAGCGTTAACCCAGGGGGGACTCAAGCTTTCTTT.

As for this clonotype: Because the CDR3 is missing its conserved closing phenylalanine or tryptophan, this is likely a read error. The CDR3 reads CASRGQGGGYTL. DNA for the CDR3: TGTGCCAGCAGAGGACAGGGTGGTGGCTACACCCTC. This rearrangement joins TRBV6-5 to TRBJ1-2, with 8 bases matching TRBD1. This CDR3 contains 12 residues. CDR1 and CDR2 (germline): MNHEY, SVGAGI. V dropped 6 bases and J dropped 7; count of bases not matched to a gene: 4.

The rearrangement joins TRBV7-2 to TRBJ2-5; TRBD2 matches 8 bases. In germline, CDR1 is SGHTA, CDR2 FQGNSA. The CDR3 runs 15 residues. Losses at the gene ends were 7 bases for V and 11 bases for J; bases not matched to a gene: 18. The CDR3 loop reads CASNVAALDGGEQYF. For the CDR3, the DNA is TGTGCCAGCAACGTCGCTGCCCTAGACGGGGGGGAGCAGTACTTC.

In its sample, this clonotype was seen many times. The genes are TRBV5-6 and TRBJ1-1; 8 bases fit TRBD1. Germline V gene data show CDR1 as SGHDT and CDR2 as YYEEEE. CDR3 length: 16 residues. After removal of 5 bases from V and 3 bases from J, the junction contained 12 bases not matched to a gene. The CDR3 DNA reads TGTGCCAGCAGGCGCCGGGACAGGCTTATGGACACTGAAGCTTTCTTT. Protein product: CASRRRDRLMDTEAFF.

This chain joins TRBV12-3 or TRBV12-4 and TRBJ2-2; unclear D gene. Trimming removed 1 base from V and 3 bases from J, with 3 bases in between. The CDR3 covers 13 residues. The CDR3 coding sequence is TGTGCCAGCAGTTTAGGGTACACCGGGGAGCTGTTTTTT. Its translation is CASSLGYTGELFF.

The gene calls are TRBV30 and TRBJ2-1, with TRBD2 as a possible D gene (7 bases). The CDR3 is 16 residues long. The V gene lost 3 bases and the J gene lost 0 bases, with 15 bases spanning the gap. Germline V lookup: CDR1 GTSNPN, CDR2 SVGIG (reference sequence). Written as DNA, the CDR3 is TGTGCCTGGAGAGTGCGGGGGCCGAGCTCCTACAATGAGCAGTTCTTC. Amino acids: CAWRVRGPSSYNEQFF.

About this clonotype itself: Compared with germline, one end of the junction differs, possibly owing to a read error. The DNA for the CDR3 is TGTGCCAGCAGCCCAACCCTACTCGCCGGGGAGCTGTTTTTT. This codes for CASSPTLLAGELFF. The chain recombines TRBV5-1 with TRBJ2-2; no firm D call. The germline V gene has CDR1 SGHRS and CDR2 YFSETQ. This CDR3 is built from 14 residues. Full variable domain (rest looked up from reference TRBV5-1 and TRBJ2-2): KAGVTQTPRYLIKTRGQQVTLSCSPISGHRSVSWYQQTPGQGLQFLFEYFSETQRNKGNFPGRFSGRQFSNSRSEMNVSTLELGDSALYLCASSPTLLAGELFFGEGSRLTVL.

This chain links TRBV9 with TRBJ2-7; no definite D call. Deletions cut 0 bases from V and 4 bases from J, with 17 bases between. The germline V gene has CDR1 SGDLS and CDR2 YYNGEE. The CDR3 length is 16 residues. The chain's CDR3 is CASSVGAAEVGYEQYF. CDR3 in DNA: TGTGCCAGCAGCGTAGGGGCGGCCGAGGTTGGGTACGAGCAGTACTTC.

The genes are TRBV7-9 and TRBJ2-1; unclear D gene. Germline V gene data show CDR1 as SEHNR and CDR2 as FQNEAQ (reference sequence). This CDR3 spans 12 amino acids. V lost 5 bases to trimming and J lost 10 bases, with 12 bases between them. CDR3 in amino acids: CASSLRLNEQFF. CDR3 coding DNA: TGTGCCAGCAGCCTAAGACTGAACGAGCAGTTCTTC.

The chain has TRBV14 and TRBJ2-7; no reliable D call. Germline V CDR1 and CDR2: SGHDN, FVKESK. CDR3 size: 11 residues. The V and J ends lost 5 bases and 5 bases respectively, with 7 bases between them. The CDR3 DNA sequence: TGTGCCAGCAGCGGCCATAACGAGCAGTACTTC. This codes for CASSGHNEQYF.

V is TRBV29-1 and J is TRBJ2-7, with 9 bases lining up with TRBD1. Trimming removed 7 bases from V and 6 bases from J; junction bases left unmatched: 16. The CDR3 is 15 residues long. Germline lookup yields CDR1 SQVTM and CDR2 ANQGSEA. CDR3 nucleotide sequence: TGCAGCGCTAGGACAGGGGTTTCAGATCTACGCGAGCAGTACTTC. Its translation: CSARTGVSDLREQYF.

This clonotype has only a few counts. This chain links TRBV24-1 with TRBJ2-7; 10 bases agree with TRBD2. The germline V gene encodes CDR1 KGHDR and CDR2 SFDVKD. Germline trimming cut 2 bases from V and 5 bases from J; bases unmatched to any gene: 8. This CDR3 contains 16 residues. The CDR3 bases are TGTGCCACCAGTGATTGGACTAGCGGAGGGGTGGACGAGCAGTACTTC. This gives the protein CATSDWTSGGVDEQYF.

This chain joins TRBV2 and TRBJ2-1; the D is unclear. V was trimmed by 4 bases and J by 4 bases, leaving 5 bases between them. The germline CDR1 and CDR2 sequences are SNHLY and FYNNEI. The CDR3 is made up of 12 amino acids. CDR3 protein: CASSVAYNEQFF. The CDR3, as DNA: TGTGCCAGCAGTGTCGCTTACAATGAGCAGTTCTTC. Complete variable domain (other parts from reference TRBV2 and TRBJ2-1): EPEVTQTPSHQVTQMGQEVILRCVPISNHLYFYWYRQILGQKVEFLVSFYNNEISEKSEIFDDQFSVERPDGSNFTLKIRSTKLEDSAMYFCASSVAYNEQFFGPGTRLTVL.